These 15 T cell receptor beta chains were sequenced from one sample in a study of T cell repertoires in cytomegalovirus infection. Via MiXCR, TCRdb re-called the reads, giving one row per CDR3 protein. The sample consists of around 78,000 distinct CDR3 sequences, about 24% of them appearing once. For these receptors, no antigen is known. The sequencing used CD8+ T cells from cultured PBMCs, collected from culture after CMV antigen stimulation. Source of these receptors: a human donor in good health (CMV status not recorded). Some clones in this sample may be carry-over from other donors' samples.

The V call is TRBV2, the J call TRBJ2-5; no clear D gene. The CDR3 spans 14 residues. The V and J ends lost 6 bases and 0 bases respectively, with 11 bases between them. Germline values: CDR1 SNHLY, CDR2 FYNNEI. The CDR3 loop reads CASSPTQYQETQYF. In DNA, the CDR3 is TGTGCCAGCAGCCCGACCCAGTACCAAGAGACCCAGTACTTC.

This clonotype was counted between two and nine times. The chain uses TRBV12-3 or TRBV12-4 and TRBJ2-1; D is unclear. The CDR3 runs to 12 residues. Trimming removed 5 bases at V and 8 bases at J, with 10 bases between. This chain's CDR3 is CASSPGRDEQFF. Written as DNA, the CDR3 is TGTGCCAGCAGTCCCGGACGTGATGAGCAGTTCTTC.

The chain joins TRBV24-1 to TRBJ2-1, with D perhaps assigned TRBD1 or TRBD2 (5 bases each). Trimming cost V 0 bases and J 10 bases, with 9 bases left between them. The germline gives CDR1 KGHDR, CDR2 SFDVKD. The length of the CDR3 is 13 residues. CDR3 nucleotide sequence: TGTGCCACCAGTGATTTGGTCAGGGAGGAGCAGTTCTTC. It encodes CATSDLVREEQFF.

This clonotype came up a few times. The V call is TRBV7-3, the J call TRBJ2-2; the D gene is possibly TRBD2 (5 bases). V was pared by 3 bases and J by 6 bases, with 11 bases between. There are 14 residues in the CDR3. CDR1 and CDR2 from the germline V gene are SGHTA and FQGTGA. The CDR3 spells CASSLTRASGELFF. The CDR3 DNA reads as TGTGCCAGCAGCTTGACGAGGGCATCCGGGGAGCTGTTTTTT. Using reference TRBV7-3 and TRBJ2-2 for the parts outside the CDR3, the full variable domain is GAGVSQTPSNKVTEKGKYVELRCDPISGHTALYWYRQSLGQGPEFLIYFQGTGAADDSGLPNDRFFAVRPEGSVSTLKIQRTERGDSAVYLCASSLTRASGELFFGEGSRLTVL.

This clonotype was observed many times. This rearrangement joins TRBV28 to TRBJ2-1; D tentatively fits TRBD1 or TRBD2 (5 bases each). The CDR3 extends over 16 amino acids. Deletions cut 3 bases from V and 5 bases from J, with 17 bases between. The V gene's germline CDR1 is MDHEN and CDR2 SYDVKM. The CDR3 DNA is TGTGCCAGCAGTTTTTCGGACATAGCGAGGAACAATGAGCAGTTCTTC. Amino acid sequence: CASSFSDIARNNEQFF.

J is TRBJ1-1 and V is TRBV29-1; 8 positions agree with TRBD1. J was trimmed by 0 bases and V by 1 base; bases with no gene match: 4. The germline gives CDR1 SQVTM, CDR2 ANQGSEA. The CDR3 runs to 15 residues. The CDR3 DNA is TGCAGCGTTGAAGGTAACAGGGGGGTGAACACTGAAGCTTTCTTT. As protein: CSVEGNRGVNTEAFF.

This chain links TRBV2 with TRBJ2-3, with 8 bases aligning to TRBD1. Trimming took 4 bases from V and 3 from J; bases not matched to a gene: 6. The CDR3 totals 15 residues. Germline-derived CDR1 and CDR2 are SNHLY and FYNNEI. CDR3 bases: TGTGCCAGCAGTGTTCGACAGGGGAGGACAGATACGCAGTATTTT. It codes for CASSVRQGRTDTQYF.

This clonotype was seen a few times. The rearrangement joins TRBV5-4 to TRBJ2-1, with 9 bases that match TRBD1. Germline V CDR1 and CDR2: SGHNT, YYREEE (reference sequence). The CDR3 runs to 16 residues. V gave up 4 bases and J gave up 6 bases; unmatched junction bases: 11. CDR3 sequence (DNA): TGTGCCAGCAGCCTCGAACCGGGACAGGGAGGCAATGAGCAGTTCTTC. Translation gives CASSLEPGQGGNEQFF.

Comment on this clonotype: This may be a read error: a much more frequent sequence differs by one nucleotide. The CDR3 region is CASSSPRLRGYEQYF. The CDR3 DNA reads as TGTGCCAGCAGCTCTCCGCGGTTACGGGGGTACGAGCAGTACTTC. V gene TRBV7-9 combines with J gene TRBJ2-7, with D maybe TRBD2 (6 bases). CDR3 length: 15 residues. V was cut by 4 bases and J by 4 bases, with 17 bases left in between. Germline V CDR1 and CDR2: SEHNR, FQNEAQ (reference sequence).

This clonotype was counted a few times. The J gene is TRBJ2-1, the V gene TRBV30, with 10 bases that match TRBD2. The CDR3 is made up of 13 amino acids. Germline assignment: CDR1 GTSNPN and CDR2 SVGIG (reference sequence). V dropped 8 bases and J dropped 4; count of bases not matched to a gene: 5. This CDR3 is CASSGRTYNEQFF. The CDR3 nucleotides are TGTGCCAGTAGCGGGAGGACATACAATGAGCAGTTCTTC.

This clonotype was detected many times. The J gene is TRBJ2-3, the V gene TRBV6-1; 7 positions agree with TRBD2. J lost 2 bases, V lost 6 bases, and 17 bases had no gene match. Germline V gene sequence: CDR1 MNHNS, CDR2 SASEGT. The CDR3 has 18 amino acids. CDR3 in amino acids: CASSPSKRDYRNTDTQYF. The CDR3 DNA sequence: TGTGCCAGCAGCCCCTCAAAAAGGGACTACCGGAACACAGATACGCAGTATTTT.

The CDR3 loop reads CASSLADRVQHF. In DNA form, the CDR3 reads TGTGCCAGCAGCTTAGCGGACAGGGTCCAGCATTTT. The chain joins TRBV7-9 to TRBJ1-5; 8 positions match TRBD1. Germline CDR1 reads SEHNR; CDR2 reads FQNEAQ (reference sequence). With 0 bases clipped from V and 12 bases from J, the junction kept 1 base outside the gene matches. The CDR3 consists of 12 residues.

The gene calls are TRBV4-3 and TRBJ2-2; no clear D gene. Trimming pared 4 bases from V and 0 bases from J, leaving 12 bases between. This CDR3 spans 16 amino acids. Germline V gives CDR1 LGHNA, CDR2 YSLEER. The CDR3 is CASSPHSQANTGELFF. In DNA form, the CDR3 reads TGCGCCAGCAGCCCTCATTCCCAGGCGAACACCGGGGAGCTGTTTTTT.

The V gene is TRBV19, the J gene TRBJ1-1; D is unresolved. Germline CDR1 LNHDA, CDR2 SQIVND (reference sequence). V was trimmed by 5 bases and J by 0 bases, leaving 16 bases between them. The CDR3 runs 16 residues. The CDR3 region is CASSPATTAVNTEAFF. The CDR3 bases are TGTGCCAGTAGTCCTGCGACAACTGCGGTGAACACTGAAGCTTTCTTT. The full variable domain, with the rest looked up from reference TRBV19 and TRBJ1-1, is DGGITQSPKYLFRKEGQNVTLSCEQNLNHDAMYWYRQDPGQGLRLIYYSQIVNDFQKGDIAEGYSVSREKKESFPLTVTSAQKNPTAFYLCASSPATTAVNTEAFFGQGTRLTVV.

A few counts support this clonotype. The rearrangement uses TRBV27 and TRBJ2-2; 10 nucleotides line up with TRBD2. This CDR3 comprises 16 residues. Germline V gene sequence: CDR1 MNHEY, CDR2 SMNVEV (reference sequence). Trimming took 3 bases from V and 3 from J; bases not matched to a gene: 4. The CDR3 DNA is TGTGCCAGCAGTTTGCCTAGCGGGAGTCACACCGGGGAGCTGTTTTTT. Residues: CASSLPSGSHTGELFF.